This T cell receptor beta chain was profiled in a study of CD8 T cells in ankylosing spondylitis (TCRdb year 2017). About the study as a whole: The study set out to find disease-linked TCR variants by profiling T cell receptor beta repertoires in ankylosing spondylitis patients and healthy donors. Peripheral blood was sampled, and synovial fluid was additionally collected from ankylosing spondylitis patients. In total, the full study cohort was made up of approximately 99 healthy donors and more than 20 ankylosing spondylitis patients. What the study reported, not specific to this receptor: A TCR beta motif made up of several highly homologous amino acid variants appeared to be characteristic of blood from ankylosing spondylitis patients. Some motif variants had previously been reported in the synovial fluid and blood of reactive arthritis patients, which suggests shared mechanisms of disease initiation. A CD8+ phenotype was shown by the disease-linked clones, which were found at relatively low frequencies in peripheral blood. The disease-linked clones were reported as significantly enriched in matched synovial fluid samples from ankylosing spondylitis patients.

This clonotype was counted ten times or more. Its antigen specificity is not known. No much larger clonotype is one base removed from it; base qualities were not supplied. This sample was sequenced with an Illumina HiSeq 2500. Quantitative 5'-RACE with molecular barcodes was used to prepare TCR beta libraries. Per the authors' processing: Disease-linked TCR variants were identified with a new computational method built on a probabilistic model of VDJ rearrangement. The public sequencing data were trimmed at Q25 with fastp and processed into clonotypes with MiXCR by TCRdb, which kept only in-frame beta chains. Rows are combined by CDR3 protein, so each entry shows the most common genes and DNA. The V and J calls and clone size are TCRdb's, not the authors'. This sample has approximately 88,000 distinct CDR3 sequences in its table, and about 9.1% of those were observed once. The ten largest clones take up approximately 4.8% of the sample.

There are 15 amino acids in the CDR3, from cysteine to phenylalanine inclusive. This entry keeps only the CDR3 DNA: 45 bases, framed from base 1. The V end gives up 5 bases and the J end 6 bases, leaving 4 bases in the junction not matched to a gene. CDR1 and CDR2, per the germline V gene (reference sequence), are LGHDT and YNNKEL. The TCR sequence derives from a male donor with ankylosing spondylitis or in good health (not recorded which). The sample comprised blood, either unsorted or a sorted T cell fraction (not recorded which). The chain joins TRBV3-1 to TRBJ2-1; the central 13 bases match TRBD2. The nucleotides read TGTGCCAGCAGCACAACTAGCGGGGGGGGCAATGAGCAGTTCTTC. This codes for CASSTTSGGGNEQFF.